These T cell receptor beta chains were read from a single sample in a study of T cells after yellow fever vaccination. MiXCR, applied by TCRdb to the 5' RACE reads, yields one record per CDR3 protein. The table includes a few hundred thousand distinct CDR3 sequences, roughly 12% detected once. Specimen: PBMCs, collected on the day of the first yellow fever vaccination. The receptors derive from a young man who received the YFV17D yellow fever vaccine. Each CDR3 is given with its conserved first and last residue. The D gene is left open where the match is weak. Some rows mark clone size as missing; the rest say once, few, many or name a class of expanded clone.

CATSRGRRETDTQYF TGTGCCACCAGTCGAGGCAGGCGAGAGACAGATACGCAGTATTTT NA TRBV24-1 NA TRBJ2-3 15
CASSPLDRNQPQHF TGTGCCAGCAGTCCCCTTGACAGGAATCAGCCCCAGCATTTT NA TRBV12-3/TRBV12-4 many TRBJ1-5 14
CASSQVTEITNTGELFF TGTGCCAGCAGCCAAGTCACTGAGATTACGAACACCGGGGAGCTGTTTTTT NA TRBV4-2 NA TRBJ2-2 17
CSARDFIRTDTQYF TGCAGTGCTAGAGACTTCATCCGCACAGATACGCAGTATTTT NA TRBV20-1 many TRBJ2-3 14
CASSQDDGGGFGTQYF TGCGCCAGCAGCCAAGATGACGGGGGGGGGTTCGGTACGCAGTATTTT TRBD2 TRBV4-1 few TRBJ2-3 16
CASSLSRGGPTTDTQYF TGTGCCAGCAGCTTATCCCGCGGGGGGCCCACCACAGATACGCAGTATTTT TRBD2 TRBV7-9 NA TRBJ2-3 17
CSFSDEQFF TGCAGCTTCAGCGATGAGCAGTTCTTC NA TRBV29-1 many TRBJ2-1 9
CASSLDAGAGNTIYF TGTGCCAGCAGCTTGGACGCAGGGGCTGGAAACACCATATATTTT NA TRBV5-4 few TRBJ1-3 15
CATKPRFGTGTLEQYF TGTGCCACCAAGCCGAGGTTCGGGACAGGGACCCTCGAGCAGTACTTC TRBD1 TRBV19 few TRBJ2-7 16
CASSLDGRQAFF TGTGCCAGCAGCTTAGACGGAAGACAAGCTTTCTTT NA TRBV7-2 few TRBJ1-1 12
CASSPQTDLGTEAFF TGTGCCAGCAGTCCGCAGACAGACTTAGGCACTGAAGCTTTCTTT NA TRBV12-3/TRBV12-4 many TRBJ1-1 15
CATSNLTEYEQYF TGTGCCACCAGCAACCTGACAGAGTACGAGCAGTACTTC NA TRBV15 NA TRBJ2-7 13
CASSYHLAGSTDTQYF TGTGCCAGCAGTTACCATCTAGCGGGATCCACAGATACGCAGTATTTT TRBD2 TRBV6-2/TRBV6-3 few TRBJ2-3 16
CASSLNGRINTGELFF TGTGCCAGCAGCTTAAATGGCAGGATAAACACCGGGGAGCTGTTTTTT NA TRBV7-2 NA TRBJ2-2 16
CAISPGPGQEILSGVDEQFF TGTGCCATCAGTCCTGGCCCCGGACAGGAGATCCTGAGTGGGGTGGATGAGCAGTTCTTC TRBD1 TRBV10-3 NA TRBJ2-1 20
CASSLWTSLEEGYTF TGTGCCAGCAGCCTTTGGACTTCTTTAGAAGAAGGCTACACCTTC NA TRBV3-1 few TRBJ1-2 15
CSATTEPLETQYF TGCAGTGCTACTACGGAACCCTTAGAGACCCAGTACTTC NA TRBV20-1 NA TRBJ2-5 13
CSASRSVDWDEKLFF TGCAGTGCTAGCCGAAGTGTTGATTGGGATGAAAAACTGTTTTTT NA TRBV20-1 few TRBJ1-4 15
CASSRDRDNQPQHF TGTGCCAGCAGTCGGGACAGGGACAATCAGCCCCAGCATTTT TRBD1 TRBV12-3/TRBV12-4 NA TRBJ1-5 14
CASSFRGSGETQYF TGTGCCAGCAGCTTTCGAGGGAGTGGCGAGACCCAGTACTTC NA TRBV5-4 NA TRBJ2-5 14
CASSQESRGTGELFF TGCGCCAGCAGCCAAGAGTCCCGGGGCACCGGGGAGCTGTTTTTT NA TRBV4-3 few TRBJ2-2 15
CASSYAPGLLSAKNIQYF TGTGCCAGCAGTTACGCACCGGGACTACTTTCGGCCAAAAACATTCAGTACTTC TRBD2 TRBV6-5 NA TRBJ2-4 18
CSADYTDTQYF TGCAGTGCAGACTACACAGATACGCAGTATTTT NA TRBV20-1 few TRBJ2-3 11
CASSDPPGLNTEAFF TGCGCCAGCAGCGATCCCCCGGGACTGAACACTGAAGCTTTCTTT NA TRBV5-1 NA TRBJ1-1 15
CASSARGTGANYYEQYF TGTGCCAGCAGCGCCCGTGGGACAGGAGCTAATTACTACGAGCAGTACTTC TRBD1 TRBV9 NA TRBJ2-7 17
CASSLDLNLAGEGTDTQYF TGTGCCAGCAGCTTAGATCTTAACTTAGCGGGGGAAGGCACAGATACGCAGTATTTT TRBD2 TRBV11-2 NA TRBJ2-3 19
CASSSGQTSTDTQYF TGCGCCAGCAGCTCCGGACAGACTAGCACAGATACGCAGTATTTT NA TRBV5-1 few TRBJ2-3 15
CASSPGLPYNEQFF TGTGCCAGCAGCCCGGGACTACCATACAATGAGCAGTTCTTC TRBD2 TRBV6-2/TRBV6-3 few TRBJ2-1 14
CASSQDIGGSSYNEQFF TGCGCCAGCAGCCAAGACATAGGGGGTAGCTCCTACAATGAGCAGTTCTTC NA TRBV4-3 many TRBJ2-1 17
CASSPTSGAYEQYF TGCGCCAGCAGCCCGACTAGCGGAGCCTACGAGCAGTACTTC TRBD2 TRBV5-1 many TRBJ2-7 14
CASSLIRDFGYEQYF TGTGCCAGCAGTTTGATACGGGACTTTGGCTACGAGCAGTACTTC NA TRBV11-2 few TRBJ2-7 15
CSANRDHQETQYF TGCAGTGCTAACCGGGACCACCAAGAGACCCAGTACTTC NA TRBV20-1 many TRBJ2-5 13
CASSLPGATDTQYF TGTGCCAGCAGTTTACCGGGGGCCACAGATACGCAGTATTTT NA TRBV12-3/TRBV12-4 many TRBJ2-3 14
CASSPREGNQPQHF TGCGCCAGCAGCCCCCGGGAGGGTAATCAGCCCCAGCATTTT NA TRBV4-1 NA TRBJ1-5 14
CSVEDPWGGWNF TGCAGCGTTGAAGATCCCTGGGGCGGGTGGAACTTC NA TRBV29-1 NA TRBJ1-2 12
CASSLYRGRETQYF TGTGCCAGCAGCTTGTACAGGGGGAGGGAGACCCAGTACTTC TRBD1 TRBV5-8 NA TRBJ2-5 14
CASSPGLARDNEQFF TGTGCCAGTAGTCCGGGACTAGCAAGAGACAATGAGCAGTTCTTC TRBD2 TRBV19 NA TRBJ2-1 15
CASISGTEAFF TGTGCCAGCATCTCCGGGACAGAAGCTTTCTTT NA TRBV6-5 NA TRBJ1-1 11
CASSQGSGSNYGYTF TGCGCCAGCAGCCAAGGGTCAGGTTCTAACTATGGCTACACCTTC NA TRBV4-1 NA TRBJ1-2 15
CASSQDRGQGNTEAFF TGCGCCAGCAGCCAAGATCGAGGACAGGGGAACACTGAAGCTTTCTTT TRBD1 TRBV4-1 NA TRBJ1-1 16
CATSLDRVGDTGELFF TGTGCCACCAGTTTGGACAGGGTTGGAGACACCGGGGAGCTGTTTTTT TRBD1 TRBV24-1 many TRBJ2-2 16
CSAAKGAFNEQFF TGCAGTGCGGCTAAGGGGGCTTTCAATGAGCAGTTCTTC TRBD1 TRBV20-1 few TRBJ2-1 13
CASSVKVGGYSGANVLTF TGTGCCAGCAGCGTAAAGGTCGGGGGCTACTCTGGGGCCAACGTCCTGACTTTC NA TRBV11-2 NA TRBJ2-6 18
CASSGTGSGELFF TGTGCCAGCAGCGGGACAGGTTCCGGGGAGCTGTTTTTT TRBD1 TRBV5-4 NA TRBJ2-2 13
CASSLPVSGGPGTDTQYF TGTGCCAGCAGCTTACCGGTTAGCGGGGGGCCTGGCACAGATACGCAGTATTTT TRBD2 TRBV11-1 few TRBJ2-3 18